The clone carrying this T cell receptor (beta chain) was observed at least ten times. With 10-nucleotide random UMIs, 5'RACE was used to make the cDNA. One entry per CDR3 protein results from TCRdb running MiXCR on the 5' RACE reads. Seen here are roughly 100,000 distinct CDR3 sequences, roughly 4% observed once, and the top ten hold roughly 6%. This sample stems from a study of neurological immune-mediated disorders. V lost 6 bases and J lost 4; bases outside the gene matches: 12. CDR1 is MNHEY, CDR2 SVGAGI, per germline. CDR3 length: 16 amino acids. The V gene is TRBV6-5, the J gene TRBJ2-1; TRBD1 matches 7 bases. The origin of this receptor is a woman aged 18-29 years with multiple sclerosis. The sequenced material came from PBMCs. The CDR3 DNA reads as TGTGCCAGCAGCTCCCGGACAGGAATCGGATACAATGAGCAGTTCTTC. Its translation: CASSSRTGIGYNEQFF.